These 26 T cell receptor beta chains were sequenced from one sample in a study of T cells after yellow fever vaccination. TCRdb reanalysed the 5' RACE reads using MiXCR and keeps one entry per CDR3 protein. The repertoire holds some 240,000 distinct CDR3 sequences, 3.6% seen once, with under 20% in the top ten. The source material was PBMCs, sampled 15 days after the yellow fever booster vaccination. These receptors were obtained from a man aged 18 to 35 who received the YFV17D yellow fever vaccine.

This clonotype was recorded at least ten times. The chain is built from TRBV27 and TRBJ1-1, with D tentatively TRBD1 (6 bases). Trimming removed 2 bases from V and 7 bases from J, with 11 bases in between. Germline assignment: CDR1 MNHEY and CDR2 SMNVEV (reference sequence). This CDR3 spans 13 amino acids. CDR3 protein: CASSLQGSVEAFF. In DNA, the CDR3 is TGTGCCAGCAGTTTACAGGGGTCGGTTGAAGCTTTCTTT.

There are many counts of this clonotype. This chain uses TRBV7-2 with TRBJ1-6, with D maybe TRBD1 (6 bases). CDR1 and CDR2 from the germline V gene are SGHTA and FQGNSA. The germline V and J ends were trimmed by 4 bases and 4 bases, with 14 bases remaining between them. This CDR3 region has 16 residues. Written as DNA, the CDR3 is TGTGCCAGCAGCTCCCCGGGACAAATTTATAATTCACCCCTCCACTTT. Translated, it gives CASSSPGQIYNSPLHF.

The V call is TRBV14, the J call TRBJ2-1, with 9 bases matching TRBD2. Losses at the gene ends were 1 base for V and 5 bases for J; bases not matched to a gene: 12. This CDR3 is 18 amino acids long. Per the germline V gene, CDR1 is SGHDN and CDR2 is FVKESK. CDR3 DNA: TGTGCCAGCAGCCAAGGGCGGGGGGGCCCCGGGTTGGACAATGAGCAGTTCTTC. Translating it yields CASSQGRGGPGLDNEQFF.

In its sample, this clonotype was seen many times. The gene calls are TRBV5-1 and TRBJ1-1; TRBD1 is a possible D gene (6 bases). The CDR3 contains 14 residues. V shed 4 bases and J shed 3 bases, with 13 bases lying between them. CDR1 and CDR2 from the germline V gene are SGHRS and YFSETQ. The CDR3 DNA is TGCGCCAGCAGCCAGGGAGGGGGGGACACTGAAGCTTTCTTT. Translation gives CASSQGGGDTEAFF.

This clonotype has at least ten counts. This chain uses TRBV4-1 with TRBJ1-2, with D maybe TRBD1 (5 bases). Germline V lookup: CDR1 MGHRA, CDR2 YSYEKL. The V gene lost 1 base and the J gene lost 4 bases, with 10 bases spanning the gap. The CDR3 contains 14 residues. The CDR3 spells CASSQGDPAYGYTF. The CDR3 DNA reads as TGCGCCAGCAGCCAAGGGGACCCCGCCTATGGCTACACCTTC.

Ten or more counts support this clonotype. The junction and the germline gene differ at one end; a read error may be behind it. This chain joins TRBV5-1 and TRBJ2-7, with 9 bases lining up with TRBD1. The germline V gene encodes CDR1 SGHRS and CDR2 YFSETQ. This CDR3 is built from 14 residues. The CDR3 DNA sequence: TGTGCCAGCAGTTTAGGGACAGGGTTCTACGAGCAGTACTTC. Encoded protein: CASSLGTGFYEQYF.

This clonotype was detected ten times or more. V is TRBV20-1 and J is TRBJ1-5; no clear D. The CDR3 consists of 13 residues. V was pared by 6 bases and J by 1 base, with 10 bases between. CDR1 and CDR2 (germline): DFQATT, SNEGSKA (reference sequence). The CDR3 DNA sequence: TGCAGTGCCGGAAGGGTAAGCAATCAGCCCCAGCATTTT. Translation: CSAGRVSNQPQHF.

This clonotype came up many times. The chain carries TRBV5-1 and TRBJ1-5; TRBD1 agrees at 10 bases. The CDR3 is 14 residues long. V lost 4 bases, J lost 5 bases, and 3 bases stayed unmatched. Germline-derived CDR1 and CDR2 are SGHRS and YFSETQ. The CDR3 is CASSAGTGDQPQHF. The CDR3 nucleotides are TGCGCCAGCAGCGCCGGGACAGGGGATCAGCCCCAGCATTTT. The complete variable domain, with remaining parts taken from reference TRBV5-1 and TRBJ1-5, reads KAGVTQTPRYLIKTRGQQVTLSCSPISGHRSVSWYQQTPGQGLQFLFEYFSETQRNKGNFPGRFSGRQFSNSRSEMNVSTLELGDSALYLCASSAGTGDQPQHFGDGTRLSIL.

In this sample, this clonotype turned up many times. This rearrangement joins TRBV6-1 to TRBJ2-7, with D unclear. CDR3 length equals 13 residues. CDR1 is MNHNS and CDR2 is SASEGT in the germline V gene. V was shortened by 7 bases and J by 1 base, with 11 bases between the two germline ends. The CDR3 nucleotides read TGTGCCAGCAACCGAGACATGTCCTACGAGCAGTACTTC. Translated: CASNRDMSYEQYF.

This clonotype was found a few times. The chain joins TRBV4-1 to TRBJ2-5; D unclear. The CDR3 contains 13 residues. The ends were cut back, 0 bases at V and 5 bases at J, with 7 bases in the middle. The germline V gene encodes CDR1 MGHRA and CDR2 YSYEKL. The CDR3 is CASSQDEQETQYF. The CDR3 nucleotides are TGCGCCAGCAGCCAAGATGAGCAGGAGACCCAGTACTTC.

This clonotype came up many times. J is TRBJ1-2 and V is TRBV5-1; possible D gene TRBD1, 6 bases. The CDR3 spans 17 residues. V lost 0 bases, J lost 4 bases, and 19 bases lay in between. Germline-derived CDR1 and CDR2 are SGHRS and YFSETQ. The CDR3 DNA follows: TGCGCCAGCAGCTTGGATATGGACAGCCTATGGAGCTATGGCTACACCTTC. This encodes CASSLDMDSLWSYGYTF.

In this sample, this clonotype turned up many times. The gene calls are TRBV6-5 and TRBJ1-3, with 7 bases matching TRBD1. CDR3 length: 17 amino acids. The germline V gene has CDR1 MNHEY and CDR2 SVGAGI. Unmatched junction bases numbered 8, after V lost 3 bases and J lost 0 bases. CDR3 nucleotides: TGTGCCAGCAGTTATTCGACAGGGAGGTCCTCTGGAAACACCATATATTTT. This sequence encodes CASSYSTGRSSGNTIYF.

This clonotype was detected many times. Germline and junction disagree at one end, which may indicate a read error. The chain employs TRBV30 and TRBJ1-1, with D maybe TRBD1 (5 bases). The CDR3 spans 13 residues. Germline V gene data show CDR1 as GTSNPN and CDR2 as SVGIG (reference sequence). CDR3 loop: CALGRGFGTEAFF. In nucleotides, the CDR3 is TGCGCTCTGGGGCGTGGTTTTGGGACTGAAGCTTTCTTT.

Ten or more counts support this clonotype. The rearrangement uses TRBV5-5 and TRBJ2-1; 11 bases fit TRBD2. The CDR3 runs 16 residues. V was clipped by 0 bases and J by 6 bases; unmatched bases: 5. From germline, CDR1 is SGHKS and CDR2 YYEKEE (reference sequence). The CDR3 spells CASSLAQLAGANEQFF. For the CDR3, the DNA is TGTGCCAGCAGCTTGGCCCAACTAGCGGGGGCCAATGAGCAGTTCTTC.

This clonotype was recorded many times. Written as DNA, the CDR3 is TGTGCCAGCAGCCAGCAAGGTCGAGGTAACACCGGGGAGCTGTTTTTT. Amino acid sequence: CASSQQGRGNTGELFF. The chain has TRBV14 and TRBJ2-2; D not resolved. Germline-derived CDR1 and CDR2 are SGHDN and FVKESK. Trimming removed 3 bases from V and 2 bases from J, with 13 bases in between. There are 16 residues in the CDR3.

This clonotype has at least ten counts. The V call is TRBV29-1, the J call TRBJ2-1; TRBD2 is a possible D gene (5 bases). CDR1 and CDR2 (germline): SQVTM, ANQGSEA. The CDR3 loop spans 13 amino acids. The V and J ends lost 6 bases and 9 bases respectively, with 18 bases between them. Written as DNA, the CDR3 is TGCAGCGTGCTAGTAGACGGGGAATCTGAGCAGTTCTTC. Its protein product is CSVLVDGESEQFF.

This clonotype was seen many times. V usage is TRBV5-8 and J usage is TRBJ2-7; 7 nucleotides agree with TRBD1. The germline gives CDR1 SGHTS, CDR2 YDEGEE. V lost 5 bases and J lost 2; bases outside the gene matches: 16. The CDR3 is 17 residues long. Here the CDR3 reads CASRQGDLNRLAYEQYF. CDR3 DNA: TGTGCCAGCAGGCAGGGGGACCTAAATCGTTTAGCCTACGAGCAGTACTTC.

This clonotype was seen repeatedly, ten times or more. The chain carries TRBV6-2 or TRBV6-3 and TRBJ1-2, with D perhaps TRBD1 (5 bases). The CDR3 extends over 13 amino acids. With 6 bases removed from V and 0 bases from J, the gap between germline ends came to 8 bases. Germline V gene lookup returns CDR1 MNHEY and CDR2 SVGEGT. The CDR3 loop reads CASSPTANYGYTF. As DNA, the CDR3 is TGTGCCAGCAGCCCGACAGCTAACTATGGCTACACCTTC.

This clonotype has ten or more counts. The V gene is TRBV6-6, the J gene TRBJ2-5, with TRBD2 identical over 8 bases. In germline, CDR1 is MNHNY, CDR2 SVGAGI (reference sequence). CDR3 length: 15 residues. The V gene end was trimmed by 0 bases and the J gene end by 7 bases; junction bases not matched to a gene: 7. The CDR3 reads CASSYSRGEEGTQYF. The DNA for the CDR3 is TGTGCCAGCAGTTACTCGCGGGGGGAGGAGGGGACCCAGTACTTC.

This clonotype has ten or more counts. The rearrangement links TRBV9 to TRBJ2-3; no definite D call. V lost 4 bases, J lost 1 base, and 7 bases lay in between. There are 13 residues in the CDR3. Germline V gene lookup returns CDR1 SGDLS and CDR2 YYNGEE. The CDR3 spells CASSSAGTDTQYF. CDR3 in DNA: TGTGCCAGCAGCTCAGCCGGCACAGATACGCAGTATTTT.

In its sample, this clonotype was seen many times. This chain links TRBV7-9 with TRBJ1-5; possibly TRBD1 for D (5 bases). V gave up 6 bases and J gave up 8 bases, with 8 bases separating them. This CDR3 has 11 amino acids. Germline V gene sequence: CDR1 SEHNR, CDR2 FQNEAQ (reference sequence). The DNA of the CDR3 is TGTGCCAGCAGGATGACAGAGCCCCAGCATTTT. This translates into CASRMTEPQHF.

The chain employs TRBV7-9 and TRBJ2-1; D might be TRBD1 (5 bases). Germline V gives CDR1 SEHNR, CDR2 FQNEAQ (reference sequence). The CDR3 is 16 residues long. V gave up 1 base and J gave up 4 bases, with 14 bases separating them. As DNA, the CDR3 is TGTGCCAGCAGCTTAGTTGTAACAGGAGCGTACAATGAGCAGTTCTTC. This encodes CASSLVVTGAYNEQFF.

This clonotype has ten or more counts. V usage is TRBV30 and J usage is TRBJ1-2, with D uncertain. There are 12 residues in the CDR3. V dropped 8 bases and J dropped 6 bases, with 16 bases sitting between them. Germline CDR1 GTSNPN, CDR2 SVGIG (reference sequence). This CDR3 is CAGEGEKDGYTF. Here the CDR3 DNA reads TGTGCCGGAGAAGGAGAGAAGGATGGCTACACCTTC.

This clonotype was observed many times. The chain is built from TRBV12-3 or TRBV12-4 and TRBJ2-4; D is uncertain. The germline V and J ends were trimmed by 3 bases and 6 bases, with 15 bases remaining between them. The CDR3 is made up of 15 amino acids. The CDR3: CASSFGYEGPNIQYF. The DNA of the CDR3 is TGTGCCAGCAGTTTCGGGTATGAAGGGCCAAACATTCAGTACTTC.

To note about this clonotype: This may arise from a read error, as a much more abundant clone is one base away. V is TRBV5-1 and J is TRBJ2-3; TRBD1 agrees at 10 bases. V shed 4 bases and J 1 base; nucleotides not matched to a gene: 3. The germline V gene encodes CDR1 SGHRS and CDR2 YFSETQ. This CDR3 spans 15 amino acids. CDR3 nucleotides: TGCGCCAGCAGCGGAGGGACAGGGGGCACAGATACGCAGTATTTT. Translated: CASSGGTGGTDTQYF.

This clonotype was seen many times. The CDR3 sequence is CASSLLGNEQYV. The CDR3 nucleotides are TGTGCCAGCAGCTTGTTAGGGAACGAGCAGTACGTC. V usage is TRBV7-9 and J usage is TRBJ2-7; D is undetermined. Trimming stripped 3 bases from V and 5 bases from J, with 8 bases between. There are 12 residues in the CDR3. CDR1 is SEHNR, CDR2 FQNEAQ, per germline (reference sequence).